Presented here are 25 T cell receptor beta chains from one specimen sequenced in a study of blood T cell repertoires in COVID-19 (dated by TCRdb to the early 2020s). Libraries were prepared through the immunoSEQ multiplex PCR assay. In TCRdb, the immuneACCESS table is reduced to in-frame sequences with V and J assigned. These tables do not hold every clone; where another copy was compared, an unresolved V gene accounts for under half, and the others remain unexplained. For this sample there are some 150,000 clones; roughly nine tenths appear just once. The ten largest clones take up about 15% of the sample. Sample: peripheral blood. The receptor source for this set is a woman in her 40s with acute or convalescent COVID-19.

The rearrangement links TRBV6-5 to TRBJ2-3; D ambiguous. The CDR3 sequence is 14 residues long. Germline V lookup: CDR1 MNHEY, CDR2 SVGAGI. V shed 6 bases and J shed 1 base, with 11 bases lying between them. In DNA, the CDR3 is TGTGCCAGCAGCCCCTGGCAGGGCACAGATACGCAGTATTTT. Encoded protein: CASSPWQGTDTQYF.

The chain is built from TRBV7-3 and TRBJ2-1; 12 positions agree with TRBD1. Germline CDR1 and CDR2: SGHTA and FQGTGA. This CDR3 spans 18 amino acids. V lost 1 base, J lost 6 bases, and 10 bases stayed unmatched. CDR3 in amino acids: CASSLNRPGTGGSNEQFF. In DNA form, the CDR3 reads TGTGCCAGCAGCTTAAATCGGCCGGGGACAGGGGGCAGCAATGAGCAGTTCTTC.

The V gene is TRBV3-1 (or the pseudogene TRBV3-2), the J gene TRBJ1-4, with a tentative D call TRBD1 (5 bases). The V end lost 0 bases, the J end lost 6 bases, and 14 bases lay between the germline ends. There are 16 residues in the CDR3. Germline CDR1 and CDR2: LGHDT and YNNKEL (reference sequence). For the CDR3, the DNA is TGTGCCAGCAGCCAAGAAGGAGGGGCGCAGGATGAAAAACTGTTTTTT. It is translated as CASSQEGGAQDEKLFF.

The gene calls are TRBV20-1 and TRBJ2-1; 12 bases line up with TRBD2. The CDR3 consists of 15 residues. Looked up from germline, CDR1 is DFQATT and CDR2 is SNEGSKA (reference sequence). The J segment lost 7 bases and the V segment lost 3 bases, leaving 7 bases of the junction unmatched. CDR3 amino acids: CSASSTSGRINEQFF. CDR3 sequence (DNA): TGCAGTGCTAGTTCAACTAGCGGGAGGATAAATGAGCAGTTCTTC.

The rearrangement joins TRBV3-1 (or the pseudogene TRBV3-2) to TRBJ2-1; 11 nucleotides match TRBD2. The length of the CDR3 is 17 residues. With V trimmed by 0 bases and J by 6 bases, 7 bases remained unmatched. Germline CDR1 reads LGHDT; CDR2 reads YNNKEL (reference sequence). The CDR3: CASSQDLLAGEANEQFF. The DNA of the CDR3 is TGTGCCAGCAGCCAAGATTTACTAGCGGGAGAAGCCAATGAGCAGTTCTTC.

The chain has TRBV4-2 and TRBJ2-5; the match to TRBD1 covers 7 bases. The germline V gene encodes CDR1 LGHNA and CDR2 YNFKEQ. V gave up 0 bases and J gave up 5 bases; unmatched junction bases: 6. This CDR3 is built from 15 residues. This CDR3 reads CASSQDQRGRETQYF. The CDR3 region has the DNA TGTGCCAGCAGCCAAGATCAAAGGGGGCGGGAGACCCAGTACTTC.

CDR3 sequence (DNA): TGTGCCAGCAGCGCCGCAAGCTATGAGGGCTATGGCTACACCTTC. Protein product: CASSAASYEGYGYTF. The chain joins TRBV9 to TRBJ1-2; D gene uncertain. Germline V lookup: CDR1 SGDLS, CDR2 YYNGEE. This CDR3 comprises 15 residues. V lost 3 bases, J lost 4 bases, and 16 bases lay in between.

This chain uses TRBV5-1 with TRBJ2-7; D is possibly TRBD1 (6 bases). Germline-derived CDR1 and CDR2 are SGHRS and YFSETQ. The CDR3 is 14 residues long. V was pared by 5 bases and J by 4 bases, with 16 bases between. The CDR3 DNA reads TGCGCCAGCAGACCCGGCAGGGGACGTTACGAGCAGTACTTC. Translating it yields CASRPGRGRYEQYF.

J is TRBJ1-1 and V is TRBV28, with 7 bases lining up with TRBD1. The junction had 16 bases not matched to a gene; V was cut back by 5 bases and J by 10 bases. The V gene's germline CDR1 is MDHEN and CDR2 SYDVKM. This CDR3 spans 15 amino acids. The CDR3: CASSRATGQRGVAFF. For the CDR3, the DNA is TGTGCCAGCAGTAGGGCGACGGGACAGAGGGGAGTAGCTTTCTTT.

The V call is TRBV5-5, the J call TRBJ1-2; a weak D match, TRBD1 (6 bases). CDR1 SGHKS and CDR2 YYEKEE come from the germline V gene (reference sequence). Between the trimmed V and J ends, which lost 4 bases and 4 bases, there was a span of 14 bases. The CDR3 is 14 amino acids. Written as DNA, the CDR3 is TGTGCCAGCAGCCTCCAAGGGGGGGGCTATGGCTACACCTTC. This codes for CASSLQGGGYGYTF.

The CDR3 bases are TGTGCCAGCAGTGAATTCAGGGATTATGAGCAGTTCTTC. It encodes CASSEFRDYEQFF. This rearrangement joins TRBV2 to TRBJ2-1, with D possibly matching TRBD1 (5 bases). The CDR3 runs 13 residues. Germline CDR1 is SNHLY and CDR2 is FYNNEI. Trimming took 2 bases from V and 8 from J, leaving 10 bases between them.

The chain carries TRBV5-1 and TRBJ2-3; TRBD1 agrees at 7 bases. Looked up from germline, CDR1 is SGHRS and CDR2 is YFSETQ. V was clipped by 5 bases and J by 10 bases; unmatched bases: 13. The CDR3 is made up of 14 amino acids. CDR3 nucleotide sequence: TGCGCCAGCAGTTGGGACAGTCCGGTCGATGCGCAGTATTTT. Protein product: CASSWDSPVDAQYF.

This clone was observed once. The V gene is TRBV5-4, the J gene TRBJ2-1, with 7 bases identical to TRBD2. The CDR3 totals 15 residues. Germline V gives CDR1 SGHNT, CDR2 YYREEE (reference sequence). Trimming cost V 0 bases and J 6 bases; bases outside gene matches: 6. The DNA for the CDR3 is TGTGCCAGCAGCTTGGCCTGGGAGGGCCGCAATGAGCAGTTCTTC. It encodes CASSLAWEGRNEQFF.

V and J are TRBV11-3 and TRBJ1-6, with D perhaps TRBD1 (6 bases). Germline V gene lookup returns CDR1 SGHNT and CDR2 YENEEA. The CDR3 runs 13 residues. V gave up 5 bases and J gave up 11 bases, with 13 bases separating them. The DNA for the CDR3 is TGTGCCAGCAGCGAGACAGGAACGACACCCCTCCACTTT. It is translated as CASSETGTTPLHF. Variable domain in full (rest from reference TRBV11-3 and TRBJ1-6): EAGVVQSPRYKIIEKKQPVAFWCNPISGHNTLYWYLQNLGQGPELLIRYENEEAVDDSQLPKDRFSAERLKGVDSTLKIQPAELGDSAVYLCASSETGTTPLHFGNGTRLTVT.

The J gene is TRBJ2-1, the V gene TRBV4-1; D not certain. The V gene's germline CDR1 is MGHRA and CDR2 YSYEKL. Trimming left V 1 base short and J 3 bases short, with 7 bases between. This CDR3 has 14 amino acids. The CDR3 loop is CASSQVLLYNEQFF. The CDR3, as DNA: TGCGCCAGCAGCCAAGTCCTCCTCTACAATGAGCAGTTCTTC.

The chain is built from TRBV27 and TRBJ2-7, with a possible D match to TRBD1 (5 bases). The CDR3 runs to 13 residues. Trimming stripped 4 bases from V and 5 bases from J, with 12 bases between. Per germline, CDR1 MNHEY and CDR2 SMNVEV (reference sequence). CDR3 nucleotides: TGTGCCAGCAGTTCCTCAGGGTTGAACGAGCAGTACTTC. It yields the protein CASSSSGLNEQYF.

This clone was counted once. V gene TRBV7-8 combines with J gene TRBJ1-2, with 10 bases lining up with TRBD1. CDR3 length: 15 amino acids. The junction had 5 bases not matched to a gene; V was cut back by 0 bases and J by 7 bases. Germline V gene sequence: CDR1 SGHVS, CDR2 FQNEAQ. The CDR3 DNA reads TGTGCCAGCAGCTTAGCGGGACAGGGGTTCGGTGGCTACACCTTC. Its protein product is CASSLAGQGFGGYTF. Full variable domain (missing parts from reference TRBV7-8 and TRBJ1-2): GAGVSQSPRYKVAKRGQDVALRCDPISGHVSLFWYQQALGQGPEFLTYFQNEAQLDKSGLPSDRFFAERPEGSVSTLKIQRTQQEDSAVYLCASSLAGQGFGGYTFGSGTRLTVV.

The J gene is TRBJ2-7, the V gene TRBV5-5; D is perhaps TRBD1 (5 bases). From germline, CDR1 is SGHKS and CDR2 YYEKEE (reference sequence). V dropped 3 bases and J dropped 3 bases, with 7 bases sitting between them. The CDR3 has 12 residues. The CDR3 DNA sequence: TGTGCCAGCAGCTGGACAAGCTACGAGCAGTACTTC. Protein sequence: CASSWTSYEQYF.

The chain employs TRBV7-9 and TRBJ1-4; 8 positions agree with TRBD1. This CDR3 is 16 amino acids long. The germline CDR1 and CDR2 sequences are SEHNR and FQNEAQ (reference sequence). The J segment lost 8 bases and the V segment lost 5 bases, leaving 13 bases of the junction unmatched. CDR3 DNA sequence: TGTGCCAGCAGCATTGACACCGACAGGGGCGGCGAAAAACTGTTTTTT. It specifies CASSIDTDRGGEKLFF.

The gene calls are TRBV4-1 and TRBJ1-6; 7 positions match TRBD1. Trimming at V came to 2 bases and at J to 16 bases, leaving 14 bases not matched to a gene. The CDR3 has 15 residues. The germline V gene has CDR1 MGHRA and CDR2 YSYEKL. In nucleotides, the CDR3 is TGCGCCAGCAGCCAAACCTACGGACAGGCAGACTTGCTCCACTTT. This codes for CASSQTYGQADLLHF.

The gene calls are TRBV10-3 and TRBJ2-3; D may be TRBD2 (5 bases). Trimming pared 3 bases from V and 4 bases from J, leaving 5 bases between. Germline V gene data show CDR1 as ENHRY and CDR2 as SYGVKD. The CDR3 covers 12 residues. Here the CDR3 DNA reads TGTGCCATCAGTGAACTAGCAGATACGCAGTATTTT. Translation gives CAISELADTQYF.

This clone was picked up a small number of times. The chain employs TRBV7-9 and TRBJ2-1, with TRBD2 matching 10 bases. Germline CDR1 SEHNR, CDR2 FQNEAQ (reference sequence). The CDR3 runs 16 residues. The V segment lost 6 bases and the J segment 5 bases; nucleotides outside the gene matches: 10. The CDR3: CASRKISGGPNNEQFF. The CDR3 nucleotides are TGTGCCAGCAGAAAGATTAGCGGGGGGCCTAACAATGAGCAGTTCTTC.

The rearrangement uses TRBV7-8 and TRBJ2-1; TRBD1 is a possible D gene (6 bases). Germline V lookup: CDR1 SGHVS, CDR2 FQNEAQ. Trimming removed 5 bases at V and 12 bases at J, with 29 bases between. The CDR3 is made up of 17 amino acids. In DNA form, the CDR3 reads TGTGCCAGCAGCCCCTCATCACAGGGAAGAACCCTTCAAGGGCAGTTCTTC. Protein product: CASSPSSQGRTLQGQFF.

The chain recombines TRBV2 with TRBJ2-1; D uncertain. This CDR3 has 16 residues. Looked up from germline, CDR1 is SNHLY and CDR2 is FYNNEI. V lost 4 bases, J lost 4 bases, and 17 bases lay in between. The DNA of the CDR3 is TGTGCCAGCAGTGGCGGATCTAATTCCCAATACAATGAGCAGTTCTTC. This gives the protein CASSGGSNSQYNEQFF.

The rearrangement links TRBV6-1 to TRBJ2-3; TRBD2 matches 8 bases. CDR3 size: 15 residues. V trimming: 2 bases; J trimming: 5 bases; junction bases outside the gene matches: 6. The germline V gene has CDR1 MNHNS and CDR2 SASEGT. The CDR3 loop reads CASSEYSGGRDTQYF. CDR3 DNA: TGTGCCAGCAGTGAATACAGCGGGGGCCGAGATACGCAGTATTTT.